The 5 T cell receptor beta chains reported below all come from one sample, sequenced in a study of T cells in Graves' hyperthyroidism and ophthalmopathy. Researchers took RNA transcripts and amplified the TCR beta CDR3 regions from them. Initially, a first-round RT-PCR of the TCR CDR3 employed the HTBI primer set. MiXCR, applied by TCRdb to the multiplex PCR reads, yields one record per CDR3 protein. Of around 600,000 distinct CDR3 sequences listed, about 16% are singletons. The sample was blood. The origin of the receptors is a woman between 35 and 50 years old with Graves' ophthalmopathy.

There are a few counts of this clonotype. The chain joins TRBV9 to TRBJ1-6; D might be TRBD1 (5 bases). The CDR3 is 14 residues long. Trimming stripped 2 bases from V and 10 bases from J, with 13 bases between. Germline V CDR1 and CDR2: SGDLS, YYNGEE. In nucleotides, the CDR3 is TGTGCCAGCAGCGTCGGGACCCCGGGGTCACCCCTCCACTTT. Its protein product is CASSVGTPGSPLHF.

The V and J genes are TRBV13 and TRBJ2-1, with 8 positions matching TRBD2. Germline V gene data show CDR1 as PRHDT and CDR2 as FYEKMQ (reference sequence). The CDR3 length is 19 residues. The V segment lost 5 bases and the J segment 7 bases; nucleotides outside the gene matches: 22. The CDR3 DNA reads as TGTGCCAGCAGCGACGCCGGGAGGGGTTTCGGGACGTGGGGGAATGAGCAGTTCTTC. Amino acid sequence: CASSDAGRGFGTWGNEQFF.

The chain couples TRBV6-1 to TRBJ2-7; 10 positions agree with TRBD1. The germline gives CDR1 MNHNS, CDR2 SASEGT. After removal of 4 bases from V and 5 bases from J, the junction contained 5 bases not matched to a gene. This CDR3 spans 14 amino acids. The CDR3 reads CASSGQGALDEQYF. The CDR3 DNA is TGTGCCAGCAGTGGACAGGGGGCTCTGGACGAGCAGTACTTC.

This clonotype has at least ten counts. V usage is TRBV20-1 and J usage is TRBJ2-5; tentative D call: TRBD2 (7 bases). CDR3 length equals 14 residues. Germline V gene sequence: CDR1 DFQATT, CDR2 SNEGSKA (reference sequence). Trimming removed 0 bases from V and 5 bases from J, with 13 bases in between. CDR3 coding DNA: TGCAGTGCTAGAGATGGGGGGGGCGAGGAGACCCAGTACTTC. Its translation is CSARDGGGEETQYF.

This clonotype was counted many times. The V and J genes are TRBV12-3 or TRBV12-4 and TRBJ2-3, with D possibly being TRBD1 (6 bases). The CDR3 spans 15 residues. Trimming pared 7 bases from V and 0 bases from J, leaving 14 bases between. As DNA, the CDR3 is TGTGCCAGCAACTTACAGGGCCAAAGCACAGATACGCAGTATTTT. Its translation is CASNLQGQSTDTQYF.